This passage covers 25 T cell receptor beta chains from one sample sequenced in a study of blood T cell repertoires in COVID-19. The table came from immunoSEQ multiplex PCR; TCRdb's copy has only in-frame clones and leaves some out. The sample lists 210,000 or so clones, approximately 91% occurring once. What was sequenced was peripheral blood. These receptors all come from a woman in her forties with acute or convalescent COVID-19.

The chain is built from TRBV7-2 and TRBJ1-5; 8 bases fit TRBD1. The germline gives CDR1 SGHTA, CDR2 FQGNSA. V lost 1 base to trimming and J lost 6 bases; unmatched junction nucleotides: 8. This CDR3 has 16 residues. The CDR3 loop is CASSLGGVRGPQPQHF. In DNA form, the CDR3 reads TGTGCCAGCAGCTTAGGTGGTGTCAGGGGGCCTCAGCCCCAGCATTTT.

Written as DNA, the CDR3 is TGCGCCAGCAGCCCCGACGCAACAGGGTCGACCGGCTACACCTTC. Protein product: CASSPDATGSTGYTF. This chain uses TRBV5-1 with TRBJ1-2; a possible D gene is TRBD1 (6 bases). Germline lookup yields CDR1 SGHRS and CDR2 YFSETQ. Trimming shortened V by 4 bases and J by 8 bases, and 21 bases separated the two germline ends. The CDR3 runs to 15 residues.

In DNA form, the CDR3 reads TGTGCCAGCACCGTTACAGGGAACTATGGCTACACCTTC. It translates to CASTVTGNYGYTF. V usage is TRBV6-5 and J usage is TRBJ1-2; a possible D gene is TRBD1 (6 bases). The CDR3 covers 13 residues. V was clipped by 7 bases and J by 2 bases, with 11 bases between them. Germline CDR1 MNHEY, CDR2 SVGAGI.

This clone was seen a handful of times. The chain has TRBV30 and TRBJ1-2; D possibly corresponds to TRBD1 (6 bases). Per the germline V gene, CDR1 is GTSNPN and CDR2 is SVGIG (reference sequence). The ends were cut back, 4 bases at V and 2 bases at J, with 14 bases in the middle. The CDR3 extends over 14 amino acids. CDR3 DNA sequence: TGTGCCTGGACGAAACAGGGAAACAACTATGGCTACACCTTC. This gives the protein CAWTKQGNNYGYTF.

CDR3 coding DNA: TGTGCCAGCAGCCTTCCGCCAGGGGTTGAAGCTTTCTTT. This translates into CASSLPPGVEAFF. The rearrangement joins TRBV12-3 or TRBV12-4 to TRBJ1-1; a weak D match, TRBD1 (6 bases). CDR3 length equals 13 residues. V was cut by 6 bases and J by 7 bases, with 15 bases left in between.

This clone appeared a single time. The J gene is TRBJ1-6, the V gene TRBV6-1, with TRBD1 matching over 7 bases. The CDR3 totals 18 residues. CDR1 and CDR2 from the germline V gene are MNHNS and SASEGT. V lost 0 bases and J lost 10; bases outside the gene matches: 15. The CDR3 reads CASSEAHRGRFPNSPLHF. The CDR3 DNA reads as TGTGCCAGCAGTGAAGCACACAGGGGCCGGTTTCCTAACTCACCCCTCCACTTT.

J is TRBJ1-2 and V is TRBV7-9; D gene ambiguous. Germline V CDR1 and CDR2: SEHNR, FQNEAQ (reference sequence). The CDR3 sequence is 16 residues long. V was cut by 2 bases and J by 2 bases, with 15 bases left in between. This CDR3 reads CASSLRSQPLNYGYTF. CDR3 nucleotide sequence: TGTGCCAGCAGCTTACGATCACAGCCGTTAAACTATGGCTACACCTTC.

CDR3 amino acids: CASSLSARTQGRSETQYF. The CDR3 DNA is TGTGCCAGCAGTTTATCCGCACGAACCCAGGGGCGGTCGGAGACCCAGTACTTC. V gene TRBV27 combines with J gene TRBJ2-5; D may be TRBD1 (6 bases). The CDR3 spans 18 residues. The ends were cut back, 0 bases at V and 5 bases at J, with 22 bases in the middle. The V gene's germline CDR1 is MNHEY and CDR2 SMNVEV (reference sequence).

This chain uses TRBV5-1 with TRBJ1-4, with 7 bases matching TRBD1. V lost 0 bases to trimming and J lost 6 bases; unmatched junction nucleotides: 8. The germline V gene has CDR1 SGHRS and CDR2 YFSETQ. The CDR3 totals 16 residues. In nucleotides, the CDR3 is TGCGCCAGCAGCTTGGCCAATAGACAGGGTGATGAAAAACTGTTTTTT. Protein: CASSLANRQGDEKLFF.

The rearrangement uses TRBV7-6 and TRBJ2-5, with 9 bases that match TRBD2. The trim removed 5 bases at V and 4 bases at J, leaving 11 bases unmatched. Germline V lookup: CDR1 SGHVS, CDR2 FNYEAQ. The CDR3 is 16 residues long. The CDR3 nucleotides are TGTGCCAGCAGCAAGAACCGGCGGGGGGGCCGAGAGACCCAGTACTTC. Translating it yields CASSKNRRGGRETQYF.

The rearrangement joins TRBV5-4 to TRBJ2-7; 10 bases agree with TRBD1. In germline, CDR1 is SGHNT, CDR2 YYREEE (reference sequence). V dropped 5 bases and J dropped 3; count of bases not matched to a gene: 5. This CDR3 spans 14 amino acids. CDR3 in amino acids: CASSFWTGGYEQYV. DNA for the CDR3: TGTGCCAGCAGTTTTTGGACAGGGGGCTACGAGCAGTACGTC.

This chain uses TRBV5-1 with TRBJ1-6; 8 bases are a match to TRBD1. Unmatched junction bases numbered 13, after V lost 0 bases and J lost 8 bases. This CDR3 spans 18 amino acids. Germline V gene sequence: CDR1 SGHRS, CDR2 YFSETQ. The CDR3 protein is CASSLGGRRDRLHSPLHF. The CDR3 DNA reads as TGCGCCAGCAGCTTGGGGGGACGACGGGACAGGTTACATTCACCCCTCCACTTT.

The chain has TRBV6-5 and TRBJ1-4, with D maybe TRBD1 (6 bases). V lost 8 bases and J lost 5, with 12 bases in between. Germline values: CDR1 MNHEY, CDR2 SVGAGI. This CDR3 is 13 amino acids long. The CDR3 is CASSRTENEKLFF. Written as DNA, the CDR3 is TGTGCCAGCTCTAGGACAGAGAATGAAAAACTGTTTTTT.

The V gene is TRBV5-1, the J gene TRBJ2-1; D unresolved. The length of the CDR3 is 17 residues. The ends were cut back, 0 bases at V and 5 bases at J, with 18 bases in the middle. In germline, CDR1 is SGHRS, CDR2 YFSETQ. The CDR3 loop reads CASSLAPQLQAHNEQFF. The DNA for the CDR3 is TGCGCCAGCAGCTTGGCCCCCCAACTTCAGGCCCACAATGAGCAGTTCTTC.

A single count supports this clone. This chain connects TRBV5-1 to TRBJ1-1; D possibly corresponds to TRBD1 (6 bases). Trimming stripped 4 bases from V and 7 bases from J, with 8 bases between. The V gene's germline CDR1 is SGHRS and CDR2 YFSETQ. The CDR3 spans 11 residues. The CDR3 DNA reads TGCGCCAGCAGCATGACAGGTGAAGCTTTCTTT. Amino acid sequence: CASSMTGEAFF.

The rearrangement uses TRBV9 and TRBJ2-5; tentative D call: TRBD1 (5 bases). Trimming took off 0 bases at V and 7 bases at J, with 10 bases between the two ends. The CDR3 is made up of 13 amino acids. Germline V lookup: CDR1 SGDLS, CDR2 YYNGEE. CDR3 loop: CASSVGQGGTQYF. The CDR3 DNA is TGTGCCAGCAGCGTAGGGCAGGGTGGGACCCAGTACTTC.

The chain recombines TRBV10-1 with TRBJ2-3; D ambiguous. V lost 4 bases to trimming and J lost 0 bases, with 5 bases between them. This CDR3 has 13 residues. Germline CDR1 reads WNHNN; CDR2 reads SYGVQD (reference sequence). CDR3: CASSVTSTDTQYF. The CDR3 DNA reads as TGCGCCAGCAGTGTTACTAGCACAGATACGCAGTATTTT.

The V call is TRBV27, the J call TRBJ2-1; no firm D call. This CDR3 comprises 13 residues. Deletions cut 5 bases from V and 3 bases from J, with 8 bases between. Germline CDR1 and CDR2: MNHEY and SMNVEV (reference sequence). The CDR3 loop reads CASSASVYNEQFF. The CDR3 DNA follows: TGTGCCAGCAGTGCATCAGTCTACAATGAGCAGTTCTTC.

The V call is TRBV5-4, the J call TRBJ1-3; 8 bases map to TRBD1. The germline V gene encodes CDR1 SGHNT and CDR2 YYREEE (reference sequence). J gave up 0 bases and V 4 bases, and 6 bases lay outside the gene matches. The CDR3 loop spans 16 amino acids. The CDR3 coding sequence is TGTGCCAGCAGCCTCGGACAGGGAGTCTCTGGAAACACCATATATTTT. Encoded protein: CASSLGQGVSGNTIYF.

The V and J genes are TRBV5-5 and TRBJ2-2; 12 bases match TRBD1. With V trimmed by 3 bases and J by 10 bases, 4 bases remained unmatched. The CDR3 runs 14 residues. Germline V gene lookup returns CDR1 SGHKS and CDR2 YYEKEE (reference sequence). CDR3 in DNA: TGTGCCAGCAGCTGGGACAGGGGGCTCGAGGAGCTGTTTTTT. Translation: CASSWDRGLEELFF.

The CDR3 loop is CASSSLRGQVNEAFF. CDR3 coding DNA: TGTGCCAGCAGCAGCCTAAGGGGGCAGGTTAATGAAGCTTTCTTT. The genes are TRBV7-2 and TRBJ1-1; 7 bases match TRBD1. CDR1 is SGHTA and CDR2 is FQGNSA in the germline V gene. This CDR3 spans 15 amino acids. The V and J ends lost 5 bases and 7 bases, in that order; junction bases with no gene match: 13.

The CDR3 nucleotides read TGTGCCAGCAGTCCAACAGGCGGGGTTGGTACTGAAGCTTTCTTT. This gives the protein CASSPTGGVGTEAFF. The chain links TRBV6-2 or TRBV6-3 to TRBJ1-1; D possibly corresponds to TRBD1 (5 bases). Germline assignment: CDR1 MNHEY and CDR2 SVGEGT. This CDR3 region has 15 residues. V lost 5 bases, J lost 5 bases, and 18 bases lay in between.

The chain employs TRBV9 and TRBJ2-3, with 8 bases fitting TRBD2. In germline, CDR1 is SGDLS, CDR2 YYNGEE. V was pared by 6 bases and J by 0 bases, with 3 bases of the junction left unmatched. The length of the CDR3 is 14 residues. The CDR3 here is CASTTSGSTDTQYF. The CDR3 DNA reads as TGTGCCAGCACCACTAGCGGTAGCACAGATACGCAGTATTTT.

J is TRBJ1-4 and V is TRBV30; D is uncertain. The CDR3 extends over 15 amino acids. CDR1 and CDR2 from the germline V gene are GTSNPN and SVGIG (reference sequence). Trimming shortened V by 3 bases and J by 9 bases, and 20 bases separated the two germline ends. DNA of the CDR3: TGTGCCTGGAGACCGGTCGGGAGTCAAGATAAAAAACTGTTTTTT. Residues: CAWRPVGSQDKKLFF.

This chain uses TRBV25-1 with TRBJ1-2; D is unresolved. Between the trimmed V and J ends, which lost 1 base and 4 bases, there was a span of 13 bases. CDR3 length: 15 amino acids. CDR1 and CDR2 from the germline V gene are MGHDK and SYGVNS. CDR3 in DNA: TGTGCCAGCAGTGAATCCTCCCCGGTATCCTATGGCTACACCTTC. Encoded protein: CASSESSPVSYGYTF.